The rows below give T cell receptor beta chains drawn from one sample of a study of blood T cells in healthy people across ages. MiXCR, applied by TCRdb to the 5' RACE reads, yields one record per CDR3 protein. The table records fewer than 800,000 distinct CDR3 sequences, more than 20% of them present only once. The data were also submitted as part of a second study, on T cells of mothers and their children.

Sequencing was carried out using blood. Every receptor here comes from a boy aged 5-17 years in good health. CDR3s include the opening cysteine and the closing phenylalanine or tryptophan. Each record gives: D gene, V gene, clone size, J gene, CDR3 protein, CDR3 DNA. D genes are given only for firm matches. The size of a clone is reported for some rows only, either as once, few or many, or as a class for expanded clones.

TRBD1,TRBV3-1,few,TRBJ2-5,CASSQPTGSQETQYF,TGTGCCAGCAGTCAACCGACAGGGAGCCAAGAGACCCAGTACTTC
.,TRBV27,.,TRBJ2-7,CASSLTGGPSGSGYEQYF,TGTGCCAGCAGTTTAACAGGGGGTCCCAGCGGGAGTGGATACGAGCAGTACTTC
.,TRBV6-6,few,TRBJ1-6,CASSYEEGEDNSPLHF,TGTGCCAGCAGTTACGAGGAGGGAGAGGATAATTCACCCCTCCACTTT
.,TRBV9,.,TRBJ2-5,CASSVGSGPQETQYF,TGTGCCAGCAGCGTAGGAAGCGGGCCCCAAGAGACCCAGTACTTC
TRBD2,TRBV4-2,.,TRBJ2-1,CASSQDPGLAADNEQFF,TGTGCCAGCAGCCAAGATCCGGGACTAGCGGCCGACAATGAGCAGTTCTTC
.,TRBV7-3,.,TRBJ2-6,CASRSPGANVLTF,TGTGCCAGCAGGAGCCCTGGGGCCAACGTCCTGACTTTC
.,TRBV21-1,.,TRBJ2-7,CASSTRGGEQYF,TGTGCCAGCAGCACTCGGGGAGGGGAGCAGTACTTC
.,TRBV11-1,.,TRBJ2-6,CACGAVSGANVLTF,TGTGCCTGCGGGGCGGTCTCTGGGGCCAACGTCCTGACTTTC
.,TRBV12-3/TRBV12-4,.,TRBJ2-5,CASSFGPAQETQYF,TGTGCCAGCAGTTTTGGACCGGCCCAAGAGACCCAGTACTTC
TRBD1,TRBV12-5,once,TRBJ2-2,CASGSEDRVFRGELFF,TGTGCTAGTGGTTCTGAGGACAGGGTCTTTAGAGGGGAGCTGTTTTTT
.,TRBV12-3/TRBV12-4,few,TRBJ2-1,CASSVHEQFF,TGTGCCAGCAGTGTCCATGAGCAGTTCTTC
.,TRBV2,many,TRBJ1-1,CASSEVMGGEAFF,TGTGCCAGCAGTGAAGTCATGGGTGGGGAAGCTTTCTTT
.,TRBV28,.,TRBJ2-1,CASSLKGKGYNEQFF,TGTGCCAGCAGTTTAAAAGGGAAGGGCTACAATGAGCAGTTCTTC
.,TRBV7-2,.,TRBJ2-2,CASSFRGDGAGELFF,TGTGCCAGCAGCTTCCGGGGAGATGGGGCCGGGGAGCTGTTTTTT
.,TRBV14,.,TRBJ1-1,CASSLWTAPLDTEAFF,TGTGCCAGCAGCCTTTGGACAGCCCCACTGGACACTGAAGCTTTCTTT
.,TRBV20-1,.,TRBJ1-2,CSARVQDYGYTF,TGCAGTGCTAGAGTCCAGGACTATGGCTACACCTTC
.,TRBV15,.,TRBJ1-1,CATSREKGVAEAFF,TGTGCCACCAGCAGGGAAAAGGGAGTAGCTGAAGCTTTCTTT
TRBD2,TRBV15,.,TRBJ2-5,CATSPGTSGGEETQYF,TGTGCCACCAGCCCCGGGACTAGCGGGGGGGAAGAGACCCAGTACTTC
.,TRBV11-2,.,TRBJ2-3,CASSLRTQYF,TGTGCCAGCAGCTTACGGACGCAGTATTTT
.,TRBV12-3/TRBV12-4,few,TRBJ2-7,CASSRKGGVYEQYF,TGTGCCAGCAGCCGCAAGGGTGGAGTCTACGAGCAGTACTTC
TRBD2,TRBV7-2,few,TRBJ2-7,CASSLRLANYEQYF,TGTGCCAGCAGCCTCCGACTAGCGAATTACGAGCAGTACTTC
.,TRBV6-2/TRBV6-3,few,TRBJ2-3,CASSPSSVEDTQYF,TGTGCCAGCAGTCCGTCTAGCGTTGAGGATACGCAGTATTTT
.,TRBV6-1,few,TRBJ1-4,CASSRELRLGPPDEKLFF,TGTGCCAGCAGCAGAGAACTGCGTCTGGGGCCCCCCGATGAAAAACTGTTTTTT